The T cell receptor (beta chain) under discussion was sequenced for a study of cytomegalovirus exposure and HLA in healthy donors. Study details: It was reported in a later analysis that the same platform had been used for the approximately 110 validation repertoires as for the roughly 650 first-cohort repertoires.

The protocol was immunoSEQ multiplex PCR, while the TCRdb copy is restricted to in-frame clones and leaves out a portion. The sample holds approximately 120,000 clones, roughly 86% seen once. V was pared by 0 bases and J by 5 bases, with 14 bases between. This CDR3 has 16 amino acids. In germline, CDR1 is SGHDN, CDR2 FVKESK. This TCR came from a young woman in good health and CMV-seronegative. The V gene is TRBV14, the J gene TRBJ2-1; D may be TRBD2 (6 bases). Sequenced: PBMCs. CDR3 loop: CASSQDWGVANNEQFF. As DNA, the CDR3 is TGTGCCAGCAGCCAAGATTGGGGGGTCGCTAACAATGAGCAGTTCTTC.